These T cell receptor beta chains were read from a single sample in a study of T cells in pancreatic ductal adenocarcinoma. Some clones are missing from TCRdb's copy, which holds only in-frame ones; the method was immunoSEQ multiplex PCR. Of 97,000 or so clones in the sample, 90% to 95% were seen once. The sequencing input was PBMCs. Receptor source: a human donor with pancreatic ductal adenocarcinoma. CDR3s include the opening cysteine and the closing phenylalanine or tryptophan. D genes are given only for firm matches. Clone size, where shown, is once, few, many, or a class for clones that have expanded.

clone_size j_call d_call v_call cdr3_aa cdr3_nt
. TRBJ1-1 TRBD1 TRBV4-1 CASSQAWDSGNTEAFF TGCGCCAGCAGCCAAGCTTGGGACAGCGGTAACACTGAAGCTTTCTTT
. TRBJ2-7 TRBD1 TRBV4-3 CASSQDPLRGQGTPRLGEQYF TGCGCCAGCAGCCAAGATCCGTTAAGGGGACAGGGGACCCCTAGGCTGGGCGAGCAGTACTTC
once TRBJ1-4 . TRBV4-2 CASSQDGGSAEKLFF TGTGCCAGCAGCCAAGATGGAGGATCCGCTGAAAAACTGTTTTTT
. TRBJ2-3 TRBD1 TRBV19 CASRTGGADTQYF TGTGCCAGTAGAACAGGGGGTGCGGATACGCAGTATTTT
once TRBJ2-3 . TRBV28 CASSLGGAGTDTQYF TGTGCCAGCAGTTTGGGGGGGGCTGGGACAGATACGCAGTATTTT
. TRBJ1-2 . TRBV6-6 CASSDTGPRGYTF TGTGCCAGCAGTGATACAGGGCCTCGGGGCTACACCTTC
. TRBJ2-7 . TRBV30 CAWDSGASYEQYF TGTGCCTGGGATTCAGGCGCATCCTACGAGCAGTACTTC
. TRBJ1-4 . TRBV27 CASSLWQGSEKLFF TGTGCCAGCAGTTTATGGCAGGGGAGTGAAAAACTGTTTTTT
once TRBJ2-2 TRBD2 TRBV9 CASRETSGSNTGELFF TGTGCCAGCAGGGAAACTAGCGGGAGTAACACCGGGGAGCTGTTTTTT
. TRBJ2-7 . TRBV2 CASRDLGTPYF TGTGCCAGCAGGGACCTAGGGACTCCGTACTTC
. TRBJ1-1 . TRBV14 CASSQDRPGGNTEAFF TGTGCCAGCAGCCAAGATCGGCCGGGAGGGAACACTGAAGCTTTCTTT
. TRBJ2-1 . TRBV23-1 CASSQRVSYNEQFF TGCGCCAGCAGTCAGCGGGTCTCCTACAATGAGCAGTTCTTC
. TRBJ2-2 TRBD1 TRBV19 CASSIQGALTGELFF TGTGCCAGTAGTATCCAGGGGGCGCTTACCGGGGAGCTGTTTTTT
once TRBJ2-2 TRBD1 TRBV28 CASSLIGQGNTGELFF TGTGCCAGCAGTTTGATAGGACAGGGGAACACCGGGGAGCTGTTTTTT
. TRBJ2-7 . TRBV2 CASSEGWQGYEQYF TGTGCCAGCAGTGAAGGGTGGCAGGGTTACGAGCAGTACTTC